This T cell receptor (beta chain) was captured by sequencing in a study of blood T cells in healthy people across ages. Primers used in a second PCR of roughly 6 to 12 cycles were a sample-barcoded 5' primer and a J-beta primer mix. Each of the cDNA molecules was tagged by a template-switch adaptor with 12 random nucleotides. All samples gave at least 2.5 million CDR3-containing paired-end reads. One entry per CDR3 protein results from TCRdb running MiXCR on the 5' RACE reads. The repertoire holds approximately 1,700,000 distinct CDR3 sequences, with roughly two fifths as singletons. Study-wide findings and caveats: Older age coincided with a roughly linear decline in TCR beta diversity per million T cells.

In regard to this clonotype: Its antigen is still unknown.

Trimming took off 3 bases at V and 7 bases at J, with 10 bases between the two ends. The germline V gene has CDR1 SNHLY and CDR2 FYNNEI. The CDR3 contains 13 residues. The genes are TRBV2 and TRBJ2-1; D possibly corresponds to TRBD1 (6 bases). This TCR was recovered from a human donor in good health. The sample comprised blood. CDR3 sequence reads: CASSEDRRNEQFF. CDR3 sequence (DNA): TGTGCCAGCAGTGAGGACAGACGGAATGAGCAGTTCTTC.